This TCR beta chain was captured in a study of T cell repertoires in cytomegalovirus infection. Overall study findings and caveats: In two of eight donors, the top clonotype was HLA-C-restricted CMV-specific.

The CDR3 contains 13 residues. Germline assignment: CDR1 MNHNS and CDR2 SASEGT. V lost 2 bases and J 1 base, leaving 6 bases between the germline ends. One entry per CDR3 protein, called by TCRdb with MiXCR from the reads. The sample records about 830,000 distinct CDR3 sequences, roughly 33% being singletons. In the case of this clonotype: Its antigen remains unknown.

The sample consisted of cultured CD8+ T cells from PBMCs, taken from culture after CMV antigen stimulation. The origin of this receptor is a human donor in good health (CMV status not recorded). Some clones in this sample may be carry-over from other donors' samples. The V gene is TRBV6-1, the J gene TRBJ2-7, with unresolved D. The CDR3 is CASSEPRSYEQYF. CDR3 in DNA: TGTGCCAGCAGTGAACCTAGATCCTACGAGCAGTACTTC.